This record concerns one T cell receptor (beta chain) sequence. Its cognate antigen is unknown. The data are from a study of cytotoxic CD8 clonotypes in ibrutinib-treated CLL. Study in general: Of the patients, 11 were relapsed/refractory, about 15 treatment-naive and under 18 IGHV unmutated. Investigators reported some 25 partial and 2 complete responses; after median approximately 74 months, roughly 15 patients remained remitted and some twelve progressed. Study results and limitations: There were few public clonotypes, and on treatment they contracted or stayed stable. Sustained-remission and progressing patients had different sampling times.

Assay: immunoSEQ multiplex PCR; the TCRdb copy retains only in-frame clones and omits some. The table records some 200,000 clones, 70% to 75% of them present only once. Trimming cost V 2 bases and J 7 bases, with 6 bases left between them. The CDR3 covers 11 residues. CDR1 MNHEY and CDR2 SVGAGI come from the germline V gene. The chain employs TRBV6-5 and TRBJ2-7; D not certain. This TCR was sampled from a human donor with chronic lymphocytic leukemia. Sequenced material: PBMCs, taken after 12 months of ibrutinib treatment. CDR3 bases: TGTGCCAGCAGTTACGTGGGAGAGCAGTACTTC. Amino acids: CASSYVGEQYF.